The 26 T cell receptor beta chains presented below share a single source sample, sequenced in a study of blood T cell repertoires in COVID-19. Clones were read by immunoSEQ multiplex PCR, and TCRdb kept only the in-frame ones, dropping some. The table lists over 85,000 clones, roughly nine tenths of them singletons. The sample comprised peripheral blood. The receptors come from a human donor in a cohort sampled during active COVID-19.

This chain connects TRBV30 to TRBJ2-1; D gene uncertain. V was cut by 1 base and J by 6 bases, with 4 bases left in between. The CDR3 length is 11 residues. Germline lookup yields CDR1 GTSNPN and CDR2 SVGIG (reference sequence). CDR3 nucleotides: TGTGCCTGGAGTGGGGCCAATGAGCAGTTCTTC. It yields the protein CAWSGANEQFF.

The chain has TRBV25-1 and TRBJ2-1, with 7 nucleotides matching TRBD2. The V segment lost 4 bases and the J segment 5 bases; nucleotides outside the gene matches: 8. CDR1 and CDR2 from the germline V gene are MGHDK and SYGVNS. CDR3 length: 15 residues. The CDR3 DNA reads TGTGCCAGCAGTGTAAGGGCTAGCGGAGACAATGAGCAGTTCTTC. This encodes CASSVRASGDNEQFF.

This chain uses TRBV6-5 with TRBJ2-5, with 7 bases matching TRBD1. In germline, CDR1 is MNHEY, CDR2 SVGAGI. J was trimmed by 4 bases and V by 6 bases; bases with no gene match: 5. This CDR3 has 13 residues. CDR3 in amino acids: CASRPTGLETQYF. The CDR3 DNA reads TGTGCCAGCAGACCGACAGGGCTAGAGACCCAGTACTTC.

The chain uses TRBV27 and TRBJ2-7, with D maybe TRBD2 (6 bases). Trimming took off 2 bases at V and 4 bases at J, with 12 bases between the two ends. The CDR3 loop spans 14 amino acids. CDR1 MNHEY and CDR2 SMNVEV come from the germline V gene (reference sequence). The CDR3 sequence: CASSLREKRYEQYF. The CDR3 DNA reads TGTGCCAGCAGTTTACGGGAGAAGAGGTACGAGCAGTACTTC.

CDR3 residues: CASSTLGRPYEQYF. The CDR3 DNA reads TGTGCCAGCAGCACACTGGGGCGGCCCTACGAGCAGTACTTC. The chain employs TRBV7-3 and TRBJ2-7, with a weak D call TRBD1 (5 bases). The CDR3 consists of 14 residues. The V gene's germline CDR1 is SGHTA and CDR2 FQGTGA. The germline V and J ends were trimmed by 5 bases and 2 bases, with 13 bases remaining between them.

The rearrangement uses TRBV11-3 and TRBJ2-3; 10 bases line up with TRBD2. J was trimmed by 5 bases and V by 5 bases; bases with no gene match: 7. The germline V gene encodes CDR1 SGHNT and CDR2 YENEEA. This CDR3 is 15 amino acids long. The CDR3 loop reads CASSRLAGVGDTQYF. CDR3 DNA sequence: TGTGCCAGCAGCAGGCTAGCGGGAGTGGGAGATACGCAGTATTTT.

The chain recombines TRBV11-3 with TRBJ2-1; D unclear. The CDR3 runs 14 residues. The V gene's germline CDR1 is SGHNT and CDR2 YENEEA. Trimming left V 5 bases short and J 9 bases short, with 17 bases between. CDR3: CASSQHSGRTEQFF. The CDR3 nucleotides read TGTGCCAGCAGCCAACACTCGGGTCGAACTGAGCAGTTCTTC.

The J gene is TRBJ1-1, the V gene TRBV7-3, with D unclear. Trimming pared 5 bases from V and 2 bases from J, leaving 9 bases between. Germline assignment: CDR1 SGHTA and CDR2 FQGTGA. The CDR3 covers 13 residues. The CDR3 nucleotides read TGTGCCAGCAGCCCAACGACTAACACTGAAGCTTTCTTT. This encodes CASSPTTNTEAFF.

J is TRBJ2-5 and V is TRBV2; 7 nucleotides agree with TRBD1. Germline CDR1 SNHLY, CDR2 FYNNEI. The CDR3 runs 14 residues. The junction had 2 bases not matched to a gene; V was cut back by 2 bases and J by 2 bases. The CDR3 nucleotides read TGTGCCAGCAGTGAATGGGGACAGCAAGAGACCCAGTACTTC. This codes for CASSEWGQQETQYF.

The gene calls are TRBV19 and TRBJ1-1; D might be TRBD1 (6 bases). Germline V gene data show CDR1 as LNHDA and CDR2 as SQIVND (reference sequence). V was clipped by 7 bases and J by 2 bases, with 14 bases between them. This CDR3 has 14 residues. The CDR3 here is CASMIRGGNTEAFF. The CDR3 bases are TGTGCCAGTATGATAAGGGGGGGCAACACTGAAGCTTTCTTT. Supplemented by reference TRBV19 and TRBJ1-1, the full variable domain reads DGGITQSPKYLFRKEGQNVTLSCEQNLNHDAMYWYRQDPGQGLRLIYYSQIVNDFQKGDIAEGYSVSREKKESFPLTVTSAQKNPTAFYLCASMIRGGNTEAFFGQGTRLTVV.

The chain employs TRBV4-2 and TRBJ2-7; TRBD1 matches at 8 bases. This CDR3 is 17 amino acids long. The trim removed 3 bases at V and 4 bases at J, leaving 14 bases unmatched. Germline-derived CDR1 and CDR2 are LGHNA and YNFKEQ. The CDR3 spells CASSQTPGTGFGYEQYF. As DNA, the CDR3 is TGTGCCAGCAGCCAGACCCCCGGGACAGGCTTCGGATACGAGCAGTACTTC.

The chain recombines TRBV27 with TRBJ2-2, with D perhaps matching TRBD1 (5 bases). Germline CDR1 reads MNHEY; CDR2 reads SMNVEV (reference sequence). The CDR3 runs 15 residues. Trimming removed 1 base from V and 6 bases from J, with 12 bases in between. The DNA for the CDR3 is TGTGCCAGCAGTTTATTGGCAGGGTTTGCCGGGGAGCTGTTTTTT. Protein product: CASSLLAGFAGELFF.

The V and J genes are TRBV11-2 and TRBJ2-6; TRBD2 is a possible D gene (6 bases). Deletions cut 5 bases from V and 9 bases from J, with 11 bases between. CDR3 length: 13 residues. Germline lookup yields CDR1 SGHAT and CDR2 FQNNGV. CDR3 sequence: CASSPGEINVLTF. DNA of the CDR3: TGTGCCAGCAGCCCGGGAGAGATCAACGTCCTGACTTTC.

This clone was recorded many times. CDR3 nucleotide sequence: TGTGCCAGCACCACAGGGGTTAGCCATAATTCACCCCTCCACTTT. This sequence encodes CASTTGVSHNSPLHF. This chain connects TRBV6-7 to TRBJ1-6; TRBD1 aligns across 7 bases. TRBV6-7 is an ORF, with its function uncertain. The CDR3 covers 15 residues. V was pared by 7 bases and J by 5 bases, with 8 bases of the junction left unmatched.

This clone is a singleton in its sample. The chain joins TRBV6-5 to TRBJ2-1, with 8 positions matching TRBD1. The CDR3 is 15 residues long. Germline CDR1 MNHEY, CDR2 SVGAGI. Trimming cost V 4 bases and J 8 bases; bases outside gene matches: 10. DNA for the CDR3: TGTGCCAGCAGTTCCCGACAGGGGATTCTCTATGAGCAGTTCTTC. Protein: CASSSRQGILYEQFF.

This clone was detected once. The V call is TRBV4-1, the J call TRBJ1-2, with 11 bases fitting TRBD1. Looked up from germline, CDR1 is MGHRA and CDR2 is YSYEKL. The CDR3 runs to 18 residues. J was trimmed by 6 bases and V by 0 bases; bases with no gene match: 12. The CDR3 coding sequence is TGCGCCAGCAGCCAAGATCCTGGGACAGGGGGGCGAGTTGATGGCTACACCTTC. Amino acid sequence: CASSQDPGTGGRVDGYTF.

This clone appeared once. The chain carries TRBV10-3 and TRBJ1-1, with 7 bases that match TRBD1. Germline CDR1 is ENHRY and CDR2 is SYGVKD. Trimming at V came to 7 bases and at J to 0 bases, leaving 2 bases not matched to a gene. There are 13 residues in the CDR3. The CDR3 loop is CAIMDRLNTEAFF. The CDR3 bases are TGTGCCATCATGGACAGGTTGAACACTGAAGCTTTCTTT.

This rearrangement joins TRBV6-5 to TRBJ2-7, with 9 nucleotides matching TRBD2. CDR3 length: 15 amino acids. V shed 2 bases, J shed 3 bases, and the junction held 5 bases outside the gene matches. CDR1 is MNHEY, CDR2 SVGAGI, per germline. CDR3 coding DNA: TGTGCCAGCAGTTACGTTCCTAGCGGGGACTACGAGCAGTACTTC. Encoded protein: CASSYVPSGDYEQYF.

The gene calls are TRBV11-2 and TRBJ1-5; 8 bases agree with TRBD1. The CDR3 is 16 residues long. CDR1 and CDR2 (germline): SGHAT, FQNNGV. Unmatched junction bases numbered 6, after V lost 1 base and J lost 4 bases. CDR3 sequence reads: CASSLGHRDRNQPQHF. CDR3 DNA sequence: TGTGCCAGCAGCTTAGGTCATAGGGACAGGAATCAGCCCCAGCATTTT.

This clone was recorded only once. The CDR3, as DNA: TGTGCCATCAATGGGCAGACCACAGATACGCAGTATTTT. It translates to CAINGQTTDTQYF. This chain uses TRBV10-3 with TRBJ2-3; no definite D call. The CDR3 has 13 residues. CDR1 is ENHRY and CDR2 is SYGVKD in the germline V gene. V shed 7 bases and J shed 2 bases, with 10 bases lying between them.

The chain has TRBV2 and TRBJ1-4, with D uncertain. Per germline, CDR1 SNHLY and CDR2 FYNNEI. The CDR3 length is 14 residues. V was clipped by 3 bases and J by 4 bases, with 9 bases between them. The CDR3 nucleotides read TGTGCCAGCAGTGATAGAGAGGTTAATGAAAAACTGTTTTTT. It encodes CASSDREVNEKLFF.

The chain couples TRBV2 to TRBJ2-5; TRBD2 aligns across 8 bases. Trimming removed 6 bases from V and 6 bases from J; junction bases left unmatched: 9. Per germline, CDR1 SNHLY and CDR2 FYNNEI. This CDR3 has 14 residues. The CDR3 sequence: CASRGAGVEKTQYF. The CDR3 bases are TGTGCCAGCAGGGGAGCGGGGGTGGAAAAGACCCAGTACTTC.

The CDR3 loop reads CAWSRRSTTGELFF. The DNA for the CDR3 is TGTGCCTGGAGTCGGCGGAGTACCACCGGGGAGCTGTTTTTT. The chain links TRBV30 to TRBJ2-2; no clear D. Germline V lookup: CDR1 GTSNPN, CDR2 SVGIG (reference sequence). The CDR3 runs 14 residues. V lost 2 bases and J lost 4, with 11 bases in between.

This clone was picked up one time. V is TRBV2 and J is TRBJ1-6, with 7 positions matching TRBD1. This CDR3 spans 16 amino acids. V trimming: 8 bases; J trimming: 0 bases; junction bases outside the gene matches: 7. Germline CDR1 SNHLY, CDR2 FYNNEI. The CDR3 spells CASLKDRSSYNSPLHF. CDR3 nucleotides: TGTGCCAGCCTTAAGGACAGGAGCTCCTATAATTCACCCCTCCACTTT.

This sequence joins TRBV7-8 and TRBJ1-3, with 8 nucleotides matching TRBD1. V was pared by 5 bases and J by 1 base, with 10 bases of the junction left unmatched. The CDR3 covers 17 residues. Germline V gene data show CDR1 as SGHVS and CDR2 as FQNEAQ. The CDR3 coding sequence is TGTGCCAGCAGCGCCCGTGGTTGGACAGGGTCTGGAAACACCATATATTTT. Encoded protein: CASSARGWTGSGNTIYF.

The J gene is TRBJ2-1, the V gene TRBV4-2, with D maybe TRBD1 (5 bases). The CDR3 extends over 15 amino acids. V lost 5 bases and J 1 base, leaving 12 bases between the germline ends. Germline values: CDR1 LGHNA, CDR2 YNFKEQ. In nucleotides, the CDR3 is TGTGCCAGCAGCATGGACACATCTTCCTACAATGAGCAGTTCTTC. This translates into CASSMDTSSYNEQFF.